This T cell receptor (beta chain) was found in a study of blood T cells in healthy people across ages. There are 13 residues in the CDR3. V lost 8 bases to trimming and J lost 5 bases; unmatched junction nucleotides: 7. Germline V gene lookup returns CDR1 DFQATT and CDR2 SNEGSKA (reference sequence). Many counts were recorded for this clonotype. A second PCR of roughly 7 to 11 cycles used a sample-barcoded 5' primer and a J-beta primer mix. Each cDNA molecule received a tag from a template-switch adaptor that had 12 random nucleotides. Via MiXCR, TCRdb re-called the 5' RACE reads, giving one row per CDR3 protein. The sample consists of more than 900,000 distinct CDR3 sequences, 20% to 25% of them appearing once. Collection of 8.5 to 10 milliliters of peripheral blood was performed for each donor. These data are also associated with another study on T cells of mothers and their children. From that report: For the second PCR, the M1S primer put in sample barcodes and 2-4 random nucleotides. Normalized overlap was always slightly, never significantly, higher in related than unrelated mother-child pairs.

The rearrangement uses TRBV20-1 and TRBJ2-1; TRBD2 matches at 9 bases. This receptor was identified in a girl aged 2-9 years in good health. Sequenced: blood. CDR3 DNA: TGCAGTACGACCGGGACTAGCAACAATGAGCAGTTCTTC. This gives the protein CSTTGTSNNEQFF.